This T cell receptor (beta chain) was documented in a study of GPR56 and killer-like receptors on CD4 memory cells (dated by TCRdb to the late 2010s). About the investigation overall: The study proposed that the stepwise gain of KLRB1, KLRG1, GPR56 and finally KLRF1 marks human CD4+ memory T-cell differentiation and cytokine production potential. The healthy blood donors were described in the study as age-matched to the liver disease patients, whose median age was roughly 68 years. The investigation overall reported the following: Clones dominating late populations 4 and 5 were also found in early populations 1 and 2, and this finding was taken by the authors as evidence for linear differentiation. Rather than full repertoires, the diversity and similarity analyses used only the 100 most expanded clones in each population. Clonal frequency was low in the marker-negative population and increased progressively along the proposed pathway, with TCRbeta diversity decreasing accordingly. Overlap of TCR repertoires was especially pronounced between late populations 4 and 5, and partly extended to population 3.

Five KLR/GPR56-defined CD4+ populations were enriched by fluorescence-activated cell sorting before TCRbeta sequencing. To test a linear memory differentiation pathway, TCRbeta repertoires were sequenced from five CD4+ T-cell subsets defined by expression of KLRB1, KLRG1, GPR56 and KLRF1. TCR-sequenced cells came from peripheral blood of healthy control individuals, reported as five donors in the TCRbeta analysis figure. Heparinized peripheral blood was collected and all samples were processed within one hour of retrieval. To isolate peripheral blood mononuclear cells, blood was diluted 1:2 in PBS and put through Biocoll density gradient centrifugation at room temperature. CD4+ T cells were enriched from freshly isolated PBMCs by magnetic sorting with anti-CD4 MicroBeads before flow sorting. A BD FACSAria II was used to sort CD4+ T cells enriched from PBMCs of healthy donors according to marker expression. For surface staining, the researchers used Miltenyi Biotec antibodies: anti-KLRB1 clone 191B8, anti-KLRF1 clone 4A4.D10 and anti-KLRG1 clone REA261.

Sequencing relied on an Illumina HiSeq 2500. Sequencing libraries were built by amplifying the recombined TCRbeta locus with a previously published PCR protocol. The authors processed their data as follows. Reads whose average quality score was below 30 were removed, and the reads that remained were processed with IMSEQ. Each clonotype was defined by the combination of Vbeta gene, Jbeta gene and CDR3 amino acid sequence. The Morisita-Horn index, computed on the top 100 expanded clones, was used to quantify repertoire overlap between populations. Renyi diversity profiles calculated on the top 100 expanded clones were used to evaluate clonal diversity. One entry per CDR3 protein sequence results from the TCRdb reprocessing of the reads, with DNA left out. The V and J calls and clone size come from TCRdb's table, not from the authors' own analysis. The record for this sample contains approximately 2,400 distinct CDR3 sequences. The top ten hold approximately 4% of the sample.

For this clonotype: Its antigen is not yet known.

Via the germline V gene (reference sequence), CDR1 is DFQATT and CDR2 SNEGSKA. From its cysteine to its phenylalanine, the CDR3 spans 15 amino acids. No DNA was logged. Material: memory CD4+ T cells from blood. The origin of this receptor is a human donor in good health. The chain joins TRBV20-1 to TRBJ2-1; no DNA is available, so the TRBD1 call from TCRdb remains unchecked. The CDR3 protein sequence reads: CSARTGTAAYNEQFF.